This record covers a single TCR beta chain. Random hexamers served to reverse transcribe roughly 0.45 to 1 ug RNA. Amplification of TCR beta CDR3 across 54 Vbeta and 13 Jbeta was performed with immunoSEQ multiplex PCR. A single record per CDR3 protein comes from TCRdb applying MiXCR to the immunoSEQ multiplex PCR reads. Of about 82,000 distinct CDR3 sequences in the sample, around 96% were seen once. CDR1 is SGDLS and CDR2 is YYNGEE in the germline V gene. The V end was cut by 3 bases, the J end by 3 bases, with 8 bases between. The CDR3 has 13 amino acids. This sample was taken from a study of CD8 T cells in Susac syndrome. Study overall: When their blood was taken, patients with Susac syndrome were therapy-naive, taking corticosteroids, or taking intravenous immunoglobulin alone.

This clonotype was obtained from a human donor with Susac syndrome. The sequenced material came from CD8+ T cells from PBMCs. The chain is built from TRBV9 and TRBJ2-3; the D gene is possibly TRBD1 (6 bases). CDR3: CASSGTGTDTQYF. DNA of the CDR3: TGTGCCAGCAGCGGAACAGGGACAGATACGCAGTATTTT. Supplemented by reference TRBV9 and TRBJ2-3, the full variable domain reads DSGVTQTPKHLITATGQRVTLRCSPRSGDLSVYWYQQSLDQGLQFLIQYYNGEERAKGNILERFSAQQFPDLHSELNLSSLELGDSALYFCASSGTGTDTQYFGPGTRLTVL.